This T cell receptor beta chain was profiled in a study of cytomegalovirus exposure and HLA in healthy donors. Points on this clone: As yet, its antigen is unknown.

Study-level points and caveats: Generally TCR sequences proved uncommon, though certain public TCRs appeared in numerous donors.

The CDR3 runs to 16 residues. Germline V gives CDR1 SGHRS, CDR2 YFSETQ. V lost 0 bases and J lost 2; bases outside the gene matches: 4. It was the approximately 130-subject validation cohort, separate from the roughly 700-subject first cohort, to which the donors belonged. Measured with immunoSEQ multiplex PCR; TCRdb has only the in-frame clones, and not every one. The data show under 250,000 clones, more than 75% seen once. The sequenced sample consisted of PBMCs. The TCR comes from a man between 18 and 29 years old in good health and CMV-seronegative. V gene TRBV5-1 combines with J gene TRBJ2-3, with 9 nucleotides matching TRBD2. CDR3 protein: CASSLDLAGNTDTQYF. Here the CDR3 DNA reads TGCGCCAGCAGCTTGGATCTAGCGGGGAACACAGATACGCAGTATTTT.